These T cell receptor beta chains were read from a single sample in a study of CD8+CD57+ T cells in acquired aplastic anemia. MiXCR, run by TCRdb on the reads, gives a single entry per CDR3 protein. The sample shows about 180,000 distinct CDR3 sequences, roughly 65% of them seen only once. What was sequenced was sorted CD4+, CD8+, or CD8+CD57+ T cells (not recorded which) from PBMCs. The receptors here all came from a human donor with aplastic anemia. Both conserved end residues are part of each CDR3. The D gene is left open where the match is weak.

- TRBV25-1 CASSAPGGMDNQPQHF
- TRBV15 CATSVGSWDEQYF
- TRBV5-1 CASSLIGNNEQFF
- TRBV9 CASSVGFTEAFF
TRBD1 TRBV19 CASSTRRGQGQYF
- TRBV20-1 CSARVSGTDTQYF
- TRBV7-9 CASSWPEGETSYEQYF
TRBD1 TRBV7-9 CASSFRGQGVYSGYGYTF
- TRBV12-3/TRBV12-4 CASSSGGITDTQYF
TRBD2 TRBV7-6 CASSSGLAGELFF
- TRBV5-1 CASSFPGDYEQYF
TRBD1 TRBV20-1 CSASGTGGFEQFF
TRBD1 TRBV2 CASTRDRMNTEAFF
- TRBV19 CASSIQSANEKLFF
- TRBV5-1 CASSLGWDSTDTQYF
- TRBV2 CASSEAGTRDGYEQYF
- TRBV20-1 CSARDGRSVNSPLHF
TRBD2 TRBV20-1 CSARHVDVGTGGHNEQFF
- TRBV19 CASSNREVVSYGYTF
- TRBV20-1 CSARGWPSVDTQYF
- TRBV7-9 CASSRWGGDNTEAF
- TRBV7-8 CASSSLRVDPNTGELFF
- TRBV7-9 CASSLVGSPETQYF
- TRBV9 CASSVGGRREQYF
- TRBV10-3 CASSLSIITGELFF
TRBD1 TRBV7-9 CASSSGTGGRNEQFF
- TRBV4-1 CASSLRDSTGSEQYF
- TRBV27 CASSLDRKVQPQHF
- TRBV13 CASSLGARGSTDTQYF
- TRBV27 CASSLSDDYEQYF
TRBD2 TRBV7-6 CASTQAGGGEQFF
- TRBV6-1 CATESGVTYEQYF
- TRBV27 CASSLQGLGNSPLHF
- TRBV24-1 CATSDPVRGRGGELFF
- TRBV24-1 CATSDSAFTDTQYF
- TRBV5-1 CASSLWETVTDEAFF
TRBD1 TRBV12-3/TRBV12-4 CASSPTGTGEVETQYF
- TRBV19 CASSIVGENTEAFF
- TRBV7-2 CASRPQVMGDTQYF
- TRBV2 CASSFGLADTYGYTF
- TRBV7-9 CASSSQGWETQYF
TRBD1 TRBV9 CASTVQGAGGELFF
- TRBV19 CAPRVAPRNEQFF
- TRBV2 CASSLNRPDRLNEKLFF
TRBD1 TRBV25-1 CASSLRDSRETQYF
- TRBV7-3 CASFRTEFKWVLYEQYF
- TRBV24-1 CATSDSLGVGDTQYF
TRBD1 TRBV7-6 CASSRAPDRGPAGELFF
- TRBV15 CATSRDAVYEQYF
- TRBV13 CASSFGGEPQHF
- TRBV10-3 CAISEPSLSTDTQYF
TRBD1 TRBV2 CASSVRDSANTEAFF